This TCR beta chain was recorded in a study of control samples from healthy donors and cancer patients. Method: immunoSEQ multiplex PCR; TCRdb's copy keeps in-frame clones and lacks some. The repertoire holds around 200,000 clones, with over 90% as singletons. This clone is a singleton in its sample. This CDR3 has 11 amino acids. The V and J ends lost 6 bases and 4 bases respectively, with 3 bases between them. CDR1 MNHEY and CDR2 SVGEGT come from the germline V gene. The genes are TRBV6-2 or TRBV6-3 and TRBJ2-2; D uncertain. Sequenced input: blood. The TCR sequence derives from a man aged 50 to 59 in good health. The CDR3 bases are TGTGCCAGCAGCCGCACCGGGGAGCTGTTTTTT. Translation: CASSRTGELFF.